These T cell receptor beta chains were read from a single sample in a study of cytomegalovirus exposure and HLA in healthy donors. Assay: immunoSEQ multiplex PCR; the TCRdb copy retains only in-frame clones and omits some. The sample holds some 150,000 clones, around 79% seen once. The sample consisted of PBMCs. These receptors came from a middle-aged man in good health and CMV-seropositive. CDR3s include the opening cysteine and the closing phenylalanine or tryptophan. A D gene is named only where the DNA matches it firmly. Clone size is stated in some rows and not others, as once, few, many or a class when expanded.

TRBJ1-1 | NA | TRBV27 | medium-sized | CASSLSGREAFF | TGTGCCAGCAGTTTATCGGGGAGAGAAGCTTTCTTT
TRBJ1-1 | NA | TRBV5-8 | NA | CASPRTATTMNTEAFF | TGTGCCAGCCCCAGGACAGCCACGACCATGAACACTGAAGCTTTCTTT
TRBJ1-1 | TRBD1 | TRBV18 | NA | CASSSGQGIFNTEAFF | TGTGCCAGCTCATCGGGACAGGGGATTTTTAACACTGAAGCTTTCTTT
TRBJ1-1 | TRBD1 | TRBV14 | NA | CASSYGTANTEAFF | TGTGCCAGCAGCTATGGGACAGCCAACACTGAAGCTTTCTTT
TRBJ1-5 | NA | TRBV5-6 | NA | CASSSETGDQPQHF | TGTGCCAGCAGCTCGGAGACCGGGGATCAGCCCCAGCATTTT
TRBJ2-4 | NA | TRBV7-8 | NA | CASSLGTVAKNIQYF | TGTGCCAGCAGCTTAGGGACAGTAGCCAAAAACATTCAGTACTTC
TRBJ1-1 | NA | TRBV2 | NA | CASTSRGQNTEAFF | TGTGCCAGCACCTCCAGGGGTCAAAACACTGAAGCTTTCTTT
TRBJ2-7 | TRBD1 | TRBV6-4 | few | CASSRQGATYEQYF | TGTGCCAGCAGCCGACAGGGGGCGACCTACGAGCAGTACTTC
TRBJ2-1 | TRBD2 | TRBV4-1 | NA | CASSTTTSGRAYEQFF | TGCGCCAGCAGCACCACCACGAGCGGGAGGGCCTATGAGCAGTTCTTC
TRBJ1-3 | NA | TRBV30 | NA | CAWSQRPRQSGNTIYF | TGTGCCTGGAGTCAAAGACCTCGACAGTCTGGAAACACCATATATTTT
TRBJ2-5 | TRBD1 | TRBV28 | NA | CASSSTGGQETQYF | TGTGCCAGCAGTTCGACAGGGGGACAAGAGACCCAGTACTTC
TRBJ2-7 | NA | TRBV29-1 | few | CSASGRTYEQYF | TGCAGCGCCAGCGGAAGAACCTACGAGCAGTACTTC
TRBJ2-1 | TRBD2 | TRBV2 | NA | CASSGTSGLNEQFF | TGTGCCAGCAGCGGGACTAGCGGACTCAATGAGCAGTTCTTC
TRBJ2-7 | TRBD2 | TRBV5-1 | NA | CASRRTSDSYEQYF | TGCGCCAGCAGACGGACTAGCGACTCCTACGAGCAGTACTTC
TRBJ1-4 | NA | TRBV9 | NA | CASSVSAGGFEKLFF | TGTGCCAGCAGCGTGTCGGCAGGAGGATTCGAAAAACTGTTTTTT
TRBJ1-5 | TRBD1 | TRBV27 | NA | CASSSDRGGLWNQPQHF | TGTGCCAGCAGCTCGGACAGGGGAGGATTGTGGAATCAGCCCCAGCATTTT
TRBJ2-7 | TRBD2 | TRBV6-1 | NA | CASSESGGRDYEQYF | TGTGCCAGCAGTGAATCGGGGGGTAGAGACTACGAGCAGTACTTC
TRBJ2-1 | TRBD2 | TRBV19 | NA | CASSPTSGSYNEQFF | TGTGCCAGTAGTCCGACTAGCGGCTCCTACAATGAGCAGTTCTTC
TRBJ2-1 | TRBD2 | TRBV7-9 | NA | CASSLNSGRALNEQFF | TGTGCCAGCAGCTTAAACAGCGGGAGGGCATTGAATGAGCAGTTCTTC
TRBJ2-2 | TRBD2 | TRBV6-1 | NA | CASSGTSVPTGELFF | TGTGCCAGCAGTGGTACTAGCGTCCCAACCGGGGAGCTGTTTTTT
TRBJ1-1 | TRBD1 | TRBV19 | NA | CASSPLDRGLLNTEAFF | TGTGCCAGTAGTCCCCTGGACAGGGGGCTACTGAACACTGAAGCTTTCTTT
TRBJ2-2 | TRBD2 | TRBV11-2 | NA | CASSRLAGGTGELFF | TGTGCCAGCAGCCGACTAGCGGGAGGGACCGGGGAGCTGTTTTTT
TRBJ1-1 | TRBD1 | TRBV19 | few | CASSSWTGGKTEAFF | TGTGCCAGTAGTTCTTGGACAGGGGGCAAAACTGAAGCTTTCTTT
TRBJ2-2 | NA | TRBV29-1 | NA | CSVVNEGFGELFF | TGCAGCGTTGTTAACGAGGGCTTCGGGGAGCTGTTTTTT
TRBJ2-1 | TRBD2 | TRBV2 | NA | CASSEEAGGRSEQFF | TGTGCCAGCAGCGAAGAAGCGGGAGGGCGGAGTGAGCAGTTCTTC
TRBJ2-5 | TRBD2 | TRBV30 | NA | CAWSIAGGPKTQYF | TGTGCCTGGAGCATAGCGGGAGGGCCAAAGACCCAGTACTTC
TRBJ1-5 | NA | TRBV29-1 | NA | CSVSVTSNQPQHF | TGCAGCGTTTCAGTAACTAGCAATCAGCCCCAGCATTTT
TRBJ2-3 | NA | TRBV5-1 | NA | CASSFQGRGTDTQYF | TGCGCCAGCAGCTTCCAGGGGCGCGGCACAGATACGCAGTATTTT
TRBJ2-5 | NA | TRBV2 | NA | CASSPQETQYF | TGTGCCAGCAGTCCACAAGAGACCCAGTACTTC
TRBJ2-2 | TRBD1 | TRBV6-5 | NA | CASSLTGANTGELFF | TGTGCCAGCAGTTTGACAGGGGCGAACACCGGGGAGCTGTTTTTT
TRBJ2-1 | TRBD2 | TRBV6-5 | NA | CASSYGLAGGPREQFF | TGTGCCAGCAGTTACGGGCTAGCGGGAGGGCCTCGTGAGCAGTTCTTC
TRBJ1-5 | TRBD1 | TRBV19 | NA | CASSERQGNQPQHF | TGTGCCAGTAGTGAGAGACAGGGAAATCAGCCCCAGCATTTT
TRBJ2-7 | NA | TRBV9 | NA | CASSPLPQGDFEQYF | TGTGCCAGCAGCCCCCTCCCGCAAGGGGATTTCGAGCAGTACTTC
TRBJ2-7 | TRBD2 | TRBV11-2 | few | CASSLGIAGPYEQYF | TGTGCCAGCAGCTTAGGGATAGCGGGACCCTACGAGCAGTACTTC
TRBJ2-3 | TRBD2 | TRBV5-1 | few | CASSLLAGVTDTQYF | TGCGCCAGCAGCCTACTAGCGGGAGTAACAGATACGCAGTATTTT
TRBJ2-7 | TRBD2 | TRBV9 | NA | CASSVGVSSGVTSYEQYF | TGTGCCAGCAGCGTAGGGGTGTCTAGCGGGGTTACTTCCTACGAGCAGTACTTC
TRBJ1-4 | TRBD1 | TRBV29-1 | few | CSAQGALSEKLFF | TGCAGCGCCCAGGGGGCGTTAAGCGAAAAACTGTTTTTT
TRBJ2-5 | NA | TRBV2 | NA | CASSEISGTQYF | TGTGCCAGCAGTGAAATCTCCGGGACCCAGTACTTC
TRBJ1-4 | NA | TRBV7-8 | NA | CASSLRRAGNELFF | TGTGCCAGCAGCTTGCGACGCGCGGGCAACGAACTGTTTTTT
TRBJ1-4 | TRBD1 | TRBV9 | NA | CASSSGGGRGREKLFF | TGTGCCAGCAGCTCCGGCGGGGGCAGGGGGCGAGAAAAACTGTTTTTT
TRBJ1-3 | TRBD1 | TRBV5-1 | few | CASSRTGSSSGNTIYF | TGCGCCAGCAGCAGGACAGGGTCTTCCTCTGGAAACACCATATATTTT
TRBJ2-5 | NA | TRBV27 | NA | CASSLWGDGETQYF | TGTGCCAGCAGTTTATGGGGCGACGGAGAGACCCAGTACTTC
TRBJ1-1 | NA | TRBV7-3 | NA | CASSFSLNTEAFF | TGTGCCAGCAGCTTCTCTTTGAACACTGAAGCTTTCTTT
TRBJ1-1 | TRBD1 | TRBV30 | NA | CAWQRGQIMNTEAFF | TGTGCCTGGCAGAGGGGACAGATCATGAACACTGAAGCTTTCTTT
TRBJ2-7 | NA | TRBV5-5 | few | CASSPSSASVSYEQYF | TGTGCCAGCAGCCCTTCTAGCGCAAGCGTCTCCTACGAGCAGTACTTC
TRBJ2-1 | TRBD2 | TRBV5-1 | NA | CASSSTGGAIYNEQFF | TGCGCCAGCAGCTCAACGGGAGGAGCCATCTACAATGAGCAGTTCTTC
TRBJ2-5 | NA | TRBV7-9 | NA | CASSPILTAQETQYF | TGTGCCAGCAGCCCAATTCTGACAGCCCAAGAGACCCAGTACTTC
TRBJ2-6 | NA | TRBV28 | NA | CASKSSSGANVLTF | TGTGCCAGCAAGTCGAGCTCTGGGGCCAACGTCCTGACTTTC
TRBJ2-2 | TRBD2 | TRBV9 | NA | CASSDSGSLSTGELFF | TGTGCCAGCAGCGATAGCGGGAGCTTGAGCACCGGGGAGCTGTTTTTT
TRBJ2-5 | TRBD1 | TRBV18 | NA | CASSPGQGVETQYF | TGTGCCAGCTCACCGGGCCAGGGGGTGGAGACCCAGTACTTC
TRBJ1-1 | NA | TRBV5-1 | NA | CASREGGPEAFF | TGCGCCAGTCGGGAGGGGGGTCCTGAAGCTTTCTTT
TRBJ1-3 | TRBD1 | TRBV10-2 | NA | CASIPDRSSGNTIYF | TGCGCCAGCATCCCGGACAGGTCCTCTGGAAACACCATATATTTT
TRBJ2-5 | NA | TRBV14 | few | CASSQAETQYF | TGTGCCAGCAGCCAAGCGGAGACCCAGTACTTC
TRBJ1-3 | NA | TRBV11-2 | NA | CASSLQRSGNTIYF | TGTGCCAGCAGCTTACAGCGCTCTGGAAACACCATATATTTT
TRBJ2-2 | NA | TRBV9 | NA | CASSMDLGGELFF | TGTGCCAGCAGCATGGACTTGGGCGGGGAGCTGTTTTTT